What follows are 3 T cell receptor beta chains derived from one specimen sequenced in a study of CXCR3-negative and CXCR3-positive naive CD8 T cells. UMI labels and 5' RACE were used to prepare the TRB cDNA libraries. TCRdb re-called the 5' RACE reads, yielding one record per CDR3 amino acid sequence without DNA. This table lists tens of thousands of distinct CDR3 sequences. The source material was memory CD8+ T cells from blood. The receptors were gathered from a human donor in good health. Some clones in this sample may be carry-over from other donors' samples.

The V gene is TRBV20-1, the J gene TRBJ2-7; TCRdb selects TRBD1, and the lack of DNA leaves this call unchecked. CDR3 size: 14 residues. Per germline, CDR1 DFQATT and CDR2 SNEGSKA (reference sequence). The CDR3 sequence is CSARDEAGGYEQYF.

The chain is built from TRBV28 and TRBJ2-1; TCRdb calls TRBD2, which cannot be checked without DNA. The CDR3 extends over 11 amino acids. Germline CDR1 reads MDHEN; CDR2 reads SYDVKM. CDR3 region: CASSLWGLQFF.

The V call is TRBV2, the J call TRBJ2-1; no DNA is available, so the TRBD2 call from TCRdb remains unchecked. The CDR3 runs to 15 residues. Germline CDR1 and CDR2: SNHLY and FYNNEI. CDR3 sequence reads: CASSESAGSSNEQFF. The full variable domain, in which reference TRBV2 and TRBJ2-1 provide the parts outside the CDR3, is EPEVTQTPSHQVTQMGQEVILRCVPISNHLYFYWYRQILGQKVEFLVSFYNNEISEKSEIFDDQFSVERPDGSNFTLKIRSTKLEDSAMYFCASSESAGSSNEQFFGPGTRLTVL.